The source of this TCR beta chain is a study of blood T cells in healthy people across ages. Total RNA extraction produced at least 5 micrograms (per sample) for the study. Sample-barcoded 5' priming and a J-beta primer mix drove a second PCR of roughly 7 to 11 cycles. Carrying 12 random nucleotides, a template-switch adaptor labeled each individual cDNA molecule. TCRdb ran MiXCR on the 5' RACE reads and lists one entry per CDR3 protein. Seen here are hundreds of thousands of distinct CDR3 sequences, 20% to 25% observed once, and the top ten hold 20% to 25%. The CDR3 is made up of 17 amino acids. The junction had 10 bases not matched to a gene; V was cut back by 5 bases and J by 1 base.

Sequences were obtained from blood. The chain couples TRBV12-3 or TRBV12-4 to TRBJ1-2, with 10 bases fitting TRBD1. The clonotype originates from a man in his 70s in good health. CDR3 in amino acids: CASSPTGQGLGNYGYTF. The CDR3 region has the DNA TGTGCCAGCAGTCCTACGGGACAGGGGTTAGGTAACTATGGCTACACCTTC.